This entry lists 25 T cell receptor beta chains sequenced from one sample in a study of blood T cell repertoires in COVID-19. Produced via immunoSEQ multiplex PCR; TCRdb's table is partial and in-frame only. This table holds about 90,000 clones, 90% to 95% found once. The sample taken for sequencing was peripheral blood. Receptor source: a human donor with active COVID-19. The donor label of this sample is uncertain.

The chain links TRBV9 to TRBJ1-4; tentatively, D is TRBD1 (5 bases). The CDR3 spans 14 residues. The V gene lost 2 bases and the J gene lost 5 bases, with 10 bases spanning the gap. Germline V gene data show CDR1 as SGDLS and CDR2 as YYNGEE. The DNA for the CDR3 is TGTGCCAGCAGCGTCGGGGGGACCAATGAAAAACTGTTTTTT. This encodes CASSVGGTNEKLFF.

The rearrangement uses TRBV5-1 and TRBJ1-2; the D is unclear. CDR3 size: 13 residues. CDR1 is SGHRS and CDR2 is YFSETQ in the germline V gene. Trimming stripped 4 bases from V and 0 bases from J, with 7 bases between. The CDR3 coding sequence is TGCGCCAGCAGCGACTCCCCTAACTATGGCTACACCTTC. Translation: CASSDSPNYGYTF.

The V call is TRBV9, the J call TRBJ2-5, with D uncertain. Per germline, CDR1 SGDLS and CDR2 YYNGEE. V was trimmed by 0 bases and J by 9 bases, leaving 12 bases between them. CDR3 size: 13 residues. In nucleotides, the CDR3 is TGTGCCAGCAGCGTAGAGGTGCGGCCCCCCCAGTACTTC. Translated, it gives CASSVEVRPPQYF. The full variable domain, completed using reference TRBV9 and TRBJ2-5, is DSGVTQTPKHLITATGQRVTLRCSPRSGDLSVYWYQQSLDQGLQFLIQYYNGEERAKGNILERFSAQQFPDLHSELNLSSLELGDSALYFCASSVEVRPPQYFGPGTRLLVL.

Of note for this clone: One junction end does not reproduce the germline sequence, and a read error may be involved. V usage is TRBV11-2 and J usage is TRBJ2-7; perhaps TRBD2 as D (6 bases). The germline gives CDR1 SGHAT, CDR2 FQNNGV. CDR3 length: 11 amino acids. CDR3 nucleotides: TGTGCCAGCAGCTCCGGGACTCTCCAACACTTC. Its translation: CASSSGTLQHF.

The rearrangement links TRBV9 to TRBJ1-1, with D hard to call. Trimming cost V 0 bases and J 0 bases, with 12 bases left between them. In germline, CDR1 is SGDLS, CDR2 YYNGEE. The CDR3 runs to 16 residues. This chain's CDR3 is CASSVGEGYMNTEAFF. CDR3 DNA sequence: TGTGCCAGCAGCGTAGGGGAGGGCTATATGAACACTGAAGCTTTCTTT.

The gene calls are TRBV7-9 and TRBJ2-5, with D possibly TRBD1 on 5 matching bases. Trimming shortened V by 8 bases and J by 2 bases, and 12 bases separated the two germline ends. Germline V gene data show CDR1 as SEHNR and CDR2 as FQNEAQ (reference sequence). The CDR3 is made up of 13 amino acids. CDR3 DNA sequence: TGTGCCAGCGAAACAGGCCTACAAGAGACCCAGTACTTC. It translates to CASETGLQETQYF.

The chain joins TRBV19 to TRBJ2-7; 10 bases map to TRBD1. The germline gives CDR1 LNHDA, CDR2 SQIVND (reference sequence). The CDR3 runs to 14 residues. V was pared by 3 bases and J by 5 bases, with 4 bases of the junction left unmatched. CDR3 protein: CASSMGQGNDEQYF. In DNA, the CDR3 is TGTGCCAGTAGTATGGGACAGGGGAACGACGAGCAGTACTTC.

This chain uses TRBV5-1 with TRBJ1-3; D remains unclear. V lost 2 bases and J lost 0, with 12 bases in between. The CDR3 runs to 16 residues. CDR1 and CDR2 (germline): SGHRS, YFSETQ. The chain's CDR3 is CASSFGGSNSGNTIYF. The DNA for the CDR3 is TGCGCCAGCAGCTTCGGCGGGTCGAACTCTGGAAACACCATATATTTT.

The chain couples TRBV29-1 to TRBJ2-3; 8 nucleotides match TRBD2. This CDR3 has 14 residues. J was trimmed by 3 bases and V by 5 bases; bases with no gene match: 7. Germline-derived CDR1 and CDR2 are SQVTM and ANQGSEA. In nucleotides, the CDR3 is TGCAGCGTTCTAGGACGGGGGGGAACAGATACGCAGTATTTT. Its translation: CSVLGRGGTDTQYF.

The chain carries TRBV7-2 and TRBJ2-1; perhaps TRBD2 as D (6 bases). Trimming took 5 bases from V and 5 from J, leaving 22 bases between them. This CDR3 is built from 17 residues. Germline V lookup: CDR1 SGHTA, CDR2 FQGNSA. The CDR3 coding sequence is TGTGCCAGCAGCCCCGTGGGGGGAACAACACTAAACAATGAGCAGTTCTTC. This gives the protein CASSPVGGTTLNNEQFF. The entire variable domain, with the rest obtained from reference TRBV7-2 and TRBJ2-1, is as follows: GAGVSQSPSNKVTEKGKDVELRCDPISGHTALYWYRQSLGQGLEFLIYFQGNSAPDKSGLPSDRFSAERTGGSVSTLTIQRTQQEDSAVYLCASSPVGGTTLNNEQFFGPGTRLTVL.

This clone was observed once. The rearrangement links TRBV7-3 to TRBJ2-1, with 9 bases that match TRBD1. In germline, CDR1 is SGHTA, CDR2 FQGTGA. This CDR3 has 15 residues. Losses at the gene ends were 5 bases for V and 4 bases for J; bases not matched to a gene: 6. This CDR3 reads CASSADRGLYNEQFF. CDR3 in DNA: TGTGCCAGCAGCGCGGACAGGGGACTTTACAATGAGCAGTTCTTC.

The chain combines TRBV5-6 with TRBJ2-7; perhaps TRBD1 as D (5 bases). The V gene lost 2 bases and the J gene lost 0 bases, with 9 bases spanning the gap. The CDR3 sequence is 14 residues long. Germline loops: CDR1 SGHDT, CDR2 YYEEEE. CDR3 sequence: CASSFRGSSYEQYF. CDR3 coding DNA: TGTGCCAGCAGCTTTAGGGGAAGCTCCTACGAGCAGTACTTC. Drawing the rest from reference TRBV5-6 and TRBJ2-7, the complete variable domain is DAGVTQSPTHLIKTRGQQVTLRCSPKSGHDTVSWYQQALGQGPQFIFQYYEEEERQRGNFPDRFSGHQFPNYSSELNVNALLLGDSALYLCASSFRGSSYEQYFGPGTRLTVT.

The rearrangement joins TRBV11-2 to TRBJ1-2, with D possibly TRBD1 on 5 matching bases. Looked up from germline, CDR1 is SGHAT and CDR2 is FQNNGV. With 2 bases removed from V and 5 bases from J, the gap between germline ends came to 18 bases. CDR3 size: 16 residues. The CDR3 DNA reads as TGTGCCAGCAGCTTATCAGCCGCCAGGGAAGGATATGGCTACACCTTC. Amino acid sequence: CASSLSAAREGYGYTF.

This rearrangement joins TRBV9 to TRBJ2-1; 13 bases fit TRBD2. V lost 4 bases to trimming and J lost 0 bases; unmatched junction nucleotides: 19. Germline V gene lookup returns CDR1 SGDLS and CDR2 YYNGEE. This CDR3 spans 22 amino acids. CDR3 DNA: TGTGCCAGCAGCACGCACCCGACTAGCGGGGGGACCACCTGGAGCTCCTACAATGAGCAGTTCTTC. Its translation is CASSTHPTSGGTTWSSYNEQFF. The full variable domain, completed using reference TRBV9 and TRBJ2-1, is DSGVTQTPKHLITATGQRVTLRCSPRSGDLSVYWYQQSLDQGLQFLIQYYNGEERAKGNILERFSAQQFPDLHSELNLSSLELGDSALYFCASSTHPTSGGTTWSSYNEQFFGPGTRLTVL.

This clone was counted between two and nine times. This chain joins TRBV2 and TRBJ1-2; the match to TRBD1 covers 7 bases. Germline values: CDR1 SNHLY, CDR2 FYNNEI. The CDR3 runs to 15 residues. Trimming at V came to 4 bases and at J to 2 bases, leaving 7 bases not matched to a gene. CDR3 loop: CASSVRGLRNYGYTF. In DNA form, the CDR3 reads TGTGCCAGCAGTGTTAGGGGGCTTCGGAACTATGGCTACACCTTC.

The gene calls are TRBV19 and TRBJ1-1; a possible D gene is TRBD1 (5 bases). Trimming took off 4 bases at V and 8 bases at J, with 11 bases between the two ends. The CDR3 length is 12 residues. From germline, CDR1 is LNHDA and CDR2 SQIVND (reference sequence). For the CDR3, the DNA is TGTGCCAGTAGTAGCTTCGACAGAGAAGCTTTCTTT. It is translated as CASSSFDREAFF. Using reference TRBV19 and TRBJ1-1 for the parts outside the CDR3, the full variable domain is DGGITQSPKYLFRKEGQNVTLSCEQNLNHDAMYWYRQDPGQGLRLIYYSQIVNDFQKGDIAEGYSVSREKKESFPLTVTSAQKNPTAFYLCASSSFDREAFFGQGTRLTVV.

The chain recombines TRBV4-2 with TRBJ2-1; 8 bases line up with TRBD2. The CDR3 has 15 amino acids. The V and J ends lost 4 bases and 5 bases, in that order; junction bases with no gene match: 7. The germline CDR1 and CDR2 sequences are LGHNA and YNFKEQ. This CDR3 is CASSPRYGGDNEQFF. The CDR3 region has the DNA TGTGCCAGCAGCCCTAGATACGGGGGGGACAATGAGCAGTTCTTC.

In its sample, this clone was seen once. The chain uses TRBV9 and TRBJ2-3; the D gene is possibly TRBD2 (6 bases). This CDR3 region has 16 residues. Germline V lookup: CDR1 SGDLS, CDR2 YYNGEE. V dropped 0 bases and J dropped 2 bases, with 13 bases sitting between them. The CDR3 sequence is CASSVDRTSPTDTQYF. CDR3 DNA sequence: TGTGCCAGCAGCGTAGATAGAACTAGCCCCACAGATACGCAGTATTTT.

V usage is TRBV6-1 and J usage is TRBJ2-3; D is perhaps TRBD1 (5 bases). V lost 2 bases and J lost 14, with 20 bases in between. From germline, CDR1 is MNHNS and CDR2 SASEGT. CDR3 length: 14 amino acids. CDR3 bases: TGTGCCAGCAGTGAAATTGGTGGCAGTGAAAGGGGGTATTTT. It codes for CASSEIGGSERGYF.

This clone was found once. Here the CDR3 reads CSVEYKGLGTEAFF. The CDR3 region has the DNA TGCAGCGTTGAGTATAAGGGGTTAGGCACTGAAGCTTTCTTT. The V call is TRBV29-1, the J call TRBJ1-1, with a possible D match to TRBD1 (5 bases). CDR1 SQVTM and CDR2 ANQGSEA come from the germline V gene. V was cut by 3 bases and J by 4 bases, with 15 bases left in between. The CDR3 loop spans 14 amino acids.

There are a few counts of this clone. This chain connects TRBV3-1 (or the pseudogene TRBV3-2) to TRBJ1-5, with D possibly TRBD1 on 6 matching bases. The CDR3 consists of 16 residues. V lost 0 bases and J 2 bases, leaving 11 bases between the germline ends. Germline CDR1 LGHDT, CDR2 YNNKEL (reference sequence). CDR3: CASSQDFGGRNQPQHF. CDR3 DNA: TGTGCCAGCAGCCAAGATTTTGGGGGCCGCAATCAGCCCCAGCATTTT.

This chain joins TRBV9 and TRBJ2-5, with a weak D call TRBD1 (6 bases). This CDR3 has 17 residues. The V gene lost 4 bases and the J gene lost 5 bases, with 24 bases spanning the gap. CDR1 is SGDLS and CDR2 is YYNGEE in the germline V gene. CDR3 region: CASSTSAQGRVLETQYF. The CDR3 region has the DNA TGTGCCAGCAGCACGAGTGCTCAGGGGCGAGTTTTGGAGACCCAGTACTTC.

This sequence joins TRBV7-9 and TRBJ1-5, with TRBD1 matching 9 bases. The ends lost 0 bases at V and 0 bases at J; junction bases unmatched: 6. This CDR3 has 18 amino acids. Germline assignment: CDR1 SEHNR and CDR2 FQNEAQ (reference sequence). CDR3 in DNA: TGTGCCAGCAGCTTAGCGCGGACAGGGGATTATAGCAATCAGCCCCAGCATTTT. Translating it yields CASSLARTGDYSNQPQHF.

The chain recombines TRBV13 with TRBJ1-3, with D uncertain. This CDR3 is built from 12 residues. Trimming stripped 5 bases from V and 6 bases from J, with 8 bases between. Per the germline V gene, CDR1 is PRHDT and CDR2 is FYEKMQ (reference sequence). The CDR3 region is CASSARVNTIYF. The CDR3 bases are TGTGCCAGCAGCGCTCGAGTAAACACCATATATTTT.

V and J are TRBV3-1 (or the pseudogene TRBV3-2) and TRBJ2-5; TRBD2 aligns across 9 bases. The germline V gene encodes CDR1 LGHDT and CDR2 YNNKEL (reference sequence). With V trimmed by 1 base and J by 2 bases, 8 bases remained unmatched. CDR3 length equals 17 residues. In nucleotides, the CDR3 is TGTGCCAGCAGCCAAGTAGCGGGGGCCCGGATTCAAGAGACCCAGTACTTC. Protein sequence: CASSQVAGARIQETQYF.